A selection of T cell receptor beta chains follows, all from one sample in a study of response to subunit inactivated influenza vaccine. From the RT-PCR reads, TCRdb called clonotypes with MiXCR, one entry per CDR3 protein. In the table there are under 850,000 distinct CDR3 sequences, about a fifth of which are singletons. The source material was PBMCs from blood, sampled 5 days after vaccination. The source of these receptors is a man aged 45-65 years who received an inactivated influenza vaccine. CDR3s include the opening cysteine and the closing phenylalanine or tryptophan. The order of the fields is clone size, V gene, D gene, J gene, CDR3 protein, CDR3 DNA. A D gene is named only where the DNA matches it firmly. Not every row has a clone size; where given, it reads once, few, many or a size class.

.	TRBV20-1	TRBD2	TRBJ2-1	CSARGTSGTLGEQFF	TGCAGTGCTAGAGGGACTAGCGGGACCCTAGGTGAGCAGTTCTTC
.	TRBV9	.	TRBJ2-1	CASSVGPVPRDEQFF	TGTGCCAGCAGCGTCGGGCCGGTCCCACGGGATGAGCAGTTCTTC
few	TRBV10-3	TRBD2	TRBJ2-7	CAISGGTYEQYF	TGTGCCATCAGCGGGGGGACCTACGAGCAGTACTTC
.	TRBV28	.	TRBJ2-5	CASSFITGRETQYF	TGTGCCAGCAGTTTTATTACAGGGCGGGAGACCCAGTACTTC
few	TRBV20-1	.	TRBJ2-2	CSAPQPSLGRAGELFF	TGCAGTGCGCCGCAACCCTCCCTAGGCAGGGCCGGGGAGCTGTTTTTT
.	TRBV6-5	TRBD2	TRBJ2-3	CASSYSGARTDTQYF	TGTGCCAGCAGTTACAGCGGGGCCCGCACAGATACGCAGTATTTT
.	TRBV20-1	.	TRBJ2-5	CSTFRDTETQYF	TGCAGTACCTTCCGGGACACAGAGACCCAGTACTTC
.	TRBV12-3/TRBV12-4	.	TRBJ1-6	CASSVNFSPSSPLHF	TGTGCCAGCAGTGTCAACTTCTCTCCCAGTTCACCCCTCCACTTT
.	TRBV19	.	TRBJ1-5	CASRNQGSRNQPQHF	TGTGCCAGTAGGAACCAAGGTAGCCGCAATCAGCCCCAGCATTTT
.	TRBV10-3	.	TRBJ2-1	CASNRELVEWRNEQFF	TGTGCCAGCAACAGGGAACTGGTGGAGTGGCGCAATGAGCAGTTCTTC
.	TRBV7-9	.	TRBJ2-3	CASSLVQGGDTQYF	TGTGCCAGCAGCTTGGTGCAGGGTGGGGATACGCAGTATTTT
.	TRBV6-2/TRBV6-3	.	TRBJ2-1	CASSSVSSYNEQFF	TGTGCCAGCAGTTCGGTTTCCTCCTACAATGAGCAGTTCTTC
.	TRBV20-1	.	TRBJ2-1	CSAVANYNEQFF	TGCAGTGCTGTCGCAAACTACAATGAGCAGTTCTTC
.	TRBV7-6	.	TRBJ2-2	CASSPGTGYGELFF	TGTGCCAGCAGTCCCGGGACGGGATACGGGGAGCTGTTTTTT
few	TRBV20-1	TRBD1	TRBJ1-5	CSARHGQGPQPQHF	TGCAGTGCTAGACACGGACAGGGTCCTCAGCCCCAGCATTTT
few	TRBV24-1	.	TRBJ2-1	CATSAELSKQFF	TGTGCCACCAGTGCGGAGCTCTCGAAGCAGTTCTTC
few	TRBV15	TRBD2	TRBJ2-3	CATSRVVGLEDTQYF	TGTGCCACCAGCAGAGTCGTAGGACTAGAGGATACGCAGTATTTT
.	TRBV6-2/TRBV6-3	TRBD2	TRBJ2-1	CASSFSGRAYPPYNEQFF	TGTGCCAGCAGTTTTAGCGGGAGGGCCTATCCTCCCTACAATGAGCAGTTCTTC
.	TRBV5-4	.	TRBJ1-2	CASSLPGGLSYGYTF	TGTGCCAGCAGCCTCCCTGGGGGGCTGAGCTATGGCTACACCTTC
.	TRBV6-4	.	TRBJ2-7	CASSASEQYF	TGTGCCAGCAGTGCCTCCGAGCAGTACTTC